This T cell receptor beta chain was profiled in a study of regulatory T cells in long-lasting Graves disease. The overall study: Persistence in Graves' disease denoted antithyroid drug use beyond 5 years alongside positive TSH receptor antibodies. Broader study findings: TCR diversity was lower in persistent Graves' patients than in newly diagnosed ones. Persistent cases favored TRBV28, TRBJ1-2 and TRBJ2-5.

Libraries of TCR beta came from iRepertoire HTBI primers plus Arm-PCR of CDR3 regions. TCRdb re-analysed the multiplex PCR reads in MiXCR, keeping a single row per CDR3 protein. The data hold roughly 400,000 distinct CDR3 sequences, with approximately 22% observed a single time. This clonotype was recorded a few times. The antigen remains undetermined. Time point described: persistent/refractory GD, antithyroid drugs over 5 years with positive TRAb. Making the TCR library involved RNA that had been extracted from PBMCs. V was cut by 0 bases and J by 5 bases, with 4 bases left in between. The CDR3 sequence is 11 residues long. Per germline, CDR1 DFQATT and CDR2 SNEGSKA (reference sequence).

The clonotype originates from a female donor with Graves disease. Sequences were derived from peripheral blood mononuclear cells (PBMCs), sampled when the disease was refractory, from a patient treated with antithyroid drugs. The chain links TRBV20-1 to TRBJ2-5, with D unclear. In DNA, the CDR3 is TGCAGTGCTAGAGATTTTGAGACCCAGTACTTC. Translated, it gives CSARDFETQYF.